These T cell receptor beta chains were read from a single sample in a study of cytotoxic CD8 clonotypes in ibrutinib-treated CLL. Clones were read by immunoSEQ multiplex PCR, and TCRdb kept only the in-frame ones, dropping some. The sample has 150,000 or so clones, roughly three quarters seen once. The material sequenced was PBMCs, taken after 12 months of ibrutinib treatment. The receptors shown here come from a human donor with chronic lymphocytic leukemia. Each CDR3 is given with its conserved first and last residue. The order of the fields is V gene, D gene, J gene, clone size, CDR3 protein, CDR3 DNA. A D gene is named only where the DNA matches it firmly. Clone size is stated in some rows and not others, as once, few, many or a class when expanded.

>TRBV5-4|TRBD1|TRBJ1-4|NA
CASSLGQGTNEKLFF
TGTGCCAGCAGCTTGGGACAGGGAACTAATGAAAAACTGTTTTTT
>TRBV9|NA|TRBJ2-1|NA
CASSVVGRPDNEQFF
TGTGCCAGCAGCGTAGTGGGCCGTCCCGACAATGAGCAGTTCTTC
>TRBV6-5|TRBD1|TRBJ2-1|NA
CASSRMGQGNNEQFF
TGTGCCAGCAGTAGAATGGGACAGGGGAACAATGAGCAGTTCTTC
>TRBV19|TRBD2|TRBJ2-1|NA
CASSIAGGGSYNEQFF
TGTGCCAGTAGTATAGCAGGCGGGGGCTCCTACAATGAGCAGTTCTTC
>TRBV21-1|NA|TRBJ2-1|few
CASSSGFSGREYNEQFF
TGTGCCAGCAGCTCCGGATTTAGCGGGAGGGAGTACAATGAGCAGTTCTTC
>TRBV28|NA|TRBJ1-1|NA
CASSSTMNTEAFF
TGTGCCAGCAGTTCAACTATGAACACTGAAGCTTTCTTT
>TRBV18|NA|TRBJ2-5|NA
CASSPTKRETQYF
TGTGCCAGCTCACCCACCAAGAGAGAGACCCAGTACTTC
>TRBV2|TRBD1|TRBJ1-1|NA
CASSTDRGGGTEAFF
TGTGCCAGCAGTACCGACAGGGGAGGGGGGACTGAAGCTTTCTTT
>TRBV5-1|NA|TRBJ2-1|NA
CASSLGALWHNEQFF
TGCGCCAGCAGCTTGGGTGCCCTTTGGCACAATGAGCAGTTCTTC
>TRBV7-2|NA|TRBJ1-1|NA
CASSSRRPGSEAFF
TGTGCCAGCAGCTCCCGAAGACCCGGGTCTGAAGCTTTCTTT
>TRBV4-3|NA|TRBJ1-1|NA
CASSQEVGTEAFF
TGCGCCAGCAGCCAAGAAGTAGGTACTGAAGCTTTCTTT
>TRBV19|NA|TRBJ1-2|NA
CASSNGANYGYTF
TGTGCCAGTAGTAATGGGGCTAACTATGGCTACACCTTC
>TRBV30|TRBD2|TRBJ2-7|once
CAWSNSGREYF
TGTGCCTGGAGTAATAGCGGGAGGGAGTACTTC
>TRBV28|NA|TRBJ1-5|NA
CASRAGVQPQHF
TGTGCCAGCAGGGCAGGGGTGCAGCCCCAGCATTTT
>TRBV5-4|NA|TRBJ2-7|NA
CASSLFRDSLGPTGQYF
TGTGCCAGCAGCTTGTTCAGGGACTCCCTAGGCCCTACGGGGCAGTACTTC
>TRBV6-1|NA|TRBJ1-5|NA
CASSERQTSNQPQHF
TGTGCCAGCAGTGAAAGGCAGACTAGCAATCAGCCCCAGCATTTT
>TRBV6-1|NA|TRBJ1-1|NA
CASSEGVRGSFVEAFF
TGTGCCAGCAGTGAAGGTGTTAGGGGCAGCTTTGTTGAAGCTTTCTTT
>TRBV30|NA|TRBJ1-2|few
CAWSVAGDGYTF
TGTGCCTGGAGTGTAGCAGGGGATGGCTACACCTTC
>TRBV15|TRBD2|TRBJ2-3|once
CATSSGRSQYF
TGTGCCACCTCTAGCGGGAGATCGCAGTATTTT
>TRBV7-9|NA|TRBJ2-3|NA
CASSPLALLQGGHTDTQYF
TGTGCCAGCAGCCCCCTTGCCCTCTTGCAGGGCGGCCACACAGATACGCAGTATTTT
>TRBV6-6|NA|TRBJ1-2|NA
CASSFRTENAGYTF
TGTGCCAGCAGTTTTAGGACCGAGAATGCGGGCTACACCTTC